This entry lists 28 T cell receptor beta chains sequenced from one sample in a study of somatic mutations in cytotoxic T cells in rheumatoid arthritis. The table came from immunoSEQ multiplex PCR; TCRdb's copy has only in-frame clones and leaves some out. The sample yields tens of thousands of clones, around 87% seen once. The sequencing sample was made of CD8+ T cells sorted from blood. The receptors here all came from an adult with rheumatoid arthritis.

This chain links TRBV4-1 with TRBJ2-3; D remains ambiguous. Trimming left V 4 bases short and J 2 bases short, with 10 bases between. Germline CDR1 is MGHRA and CDR2 is YSYEKL. This CDR3 region has 14 residues. The CDR3 coding sequence is TGCGCCAGCAGCCCTTTGGCACTCACAGATACGCAGTATTTT. Translation gives CASSPLALTDTQYF.

This rearrangement joins TRBV4-2 to TRBJ1-3; 9 bases align to TRBD1. This CDR3 has 18 residues. The ends lost 1 base at V and 0 bases at J; junction bases unmatched: 7. Germline CDR1 reads LGHNA; CDR2 reads YNFKEQ. CDR3 protein: CASSQVIQGAISGNTIYF. CDR3 DNA sequence: TGTGCCAGCAGCCAAGTTATACAGGGGGCCATCTCTGGAAACACCATATATTTT.

The CDR3 bases are TGTGCCAGCAGTGACGGTCGGTACGAGCAGTACTTC. Residues: CASSDGRYEQYF. The chain links TRBV27 to TRBJ2-7; D gene unclear. Per the germline V gene, CDR1 is MNHEY and CDR2 is SMNVEV (reference sequence). Trimming took off 5 bases at V and 4 bases at J, with 9 bases between the two ends. This CDR3 spans 12 amino acids.

This clone was seen more than once but under ten times. V and J are TRBV20-1 and TRBJ2-1; D is unresolved. This CDR3 comprises 11 residues. The V gene's germline CDR1 is DFQATT and CDR2 SNEGSKA (reference sequence). V lost 7 bases and J lost 9, with 13 bases in between. CDR3 coding DNA: TGCAGTGGCACAGCAACGGGTGAGCAGTTCTTC. Translation: CSGTATGEQFF.

This chain uses TRBV7-9 with TRBJ2-7; 8 positions match TRBD1. The junction had 15 bases not matched to a gene; V was cut back by 5 bases and J by 0 bases. This CDR3 comprises 18 residues. Germline V gene lookup returns CDR1 SEHNR and CDR2 FQNEAQ (reference sequence). The CDR3, as DNA: TGTGCCAGCAGCCACTCTAGAGCAGGGGGCACGAGCTCCTACGAGCAGTACTTC. This codes for CASSHSRAGGTSSYEQYF.

V is TRBV7-9 and J is TRBJ2-1, with D possibly matching TRBD2 (6 bases). The CDR3 has 19 amino acids. Germline assignment: CDR1 SEHNR and CDR2 FQNEAQ (reference sequence). Trimming shortened V by 5 bases and J by 0 bases, and 23 bases separated the two germline ends. The CDR3 nucleotides are TGTGCCAGCAGCCCTCGGGGGACGGACGTCAGAGGCTCCTACAATGAGCAGTTCTTC. This codes for CASSPRGTDVRGSYNEQFF.

The chain links TRBV27 to TRBJ1-6; D is unclear. V was pared by 7 bases and J by 4 bases, with 14 bases between. The CDR3 runs 15 residues. CDR1 is MNHEY, CDR2 SMNVEV, per germline (reference sequence). This CDR3 is CASTTLGPYNSPLHF. DNA of the CDR3: TGTGCCAGCACTACACTTGGACCTTATAATTCACCCCTCCACTTT.

A few counts support this clone. The chain recombines TRBV7-9 with TRBJ2-7; D gene unclear. The V gene's germline CDR1 is SEHNR and CDR2 FQNEAQ (reference sequence). V lost 1 base to trimming and J lost 3 bases, with 10 bases between them. This CDR3 is built from 14 residues. Here the CDR3 reads CASSLGAQFYEQYF. The CDR3, as DNA: TGTGCCAGCAGCTTAGGGGCACAGTTCTACGAGCAGTACTTC.

The chain recombines TRBV28 with TRBJ2-1, with D uncertain. The CDR3 loop spans 15 amino acids. V lost 7 bases and J 0 bases, leaving 13 bases between the germline ends. Germline CDR1 reads MDHEN; CDR2 reads SYDVKM. As DNA, the CDR3 is TGTGCCAGCACCTACGGCCTCAGCTCCTACAATGAGCAGTTCTTC. Encoded protein: CASTYGLSSYNEQFF.

The chain joins TRBV11-2 to TRBJ2-3, with D possibly being TRBD2 (7 bases). CDR1 SGHAT and CDR2 FQNNGV come from the germline V gene. This CDR3 has 16 residues. Trimming cost V 2 bases and J 2 bases, with 14 bases left between them. The CDR3 spells CASSLHFGGLTDTQYF. Here the CDR3 DNA reads TGTGCCAGCAGCTTACACTTCGGGGGGCTCACAGATACGCAGTATTTT.

The chain uses TRBV4-1 and TRBJ2-4; D unclear. Germline lookup yields CDR1 MGHRA and CDR2 YSYEKL. V lost 1 base, J lost 5 bases, and 6 bases lay in between. The CDR3 totals 13 residues. In nucleotides, the CDR3 is TGCGCCAGCAGCCAAGCCGGAGAAAACATTCAGTACTTC. Translation gives CASSQAGENIQYF.

The chain recombines TRBV7-9 with TRBJ1-1; perhaps TRBD1 as D (6 bases). V was shortened by 0 bases and J by 5 bases, with 10 bases between the two germline ends. There are 14 residues in the CDR3. CDR1 and CDR2 (germline): SEHNR, FQNEAQ (reference sequence). CDR3 sequence: CASSLAGQLTEAFF. CDR3 DNA sequence: TGTGCCAGCAGCTTAGCTGGACAGCTTACTGAAGCTTTCTTT.

The rearrangement joins TRBV4-1 to TRBJ1-2; D may be TRBD1 (5 bases). Germline CDR1 MGHRA, CDR2 YSYEKL. The CDR3 extends over 14 amino acids. Trimming removed 6 bases from V and 4 bases from J, with 15 bases in between. The CDR3 here is CASSQQDGSYGYTF. CDR3 nucleotides: TGCGCCAGCAGTCAACAGGACGGCAGCTATGGCTACACCTTC.

The CDR3 is CASSLVVGVSTDTQYF. CDR3 sequence (DNA): TGTGCCAGCAGCTTAGTGGTCGGGGTGAGCACAGATACGCAGTATTTT. J is TRBJ2-3 and V is TRBV7-3; a possible D gene is TRBD2 (5 bases). Trimming stripped 2 bases from V and 0 bases from J, with 12 bases between. The CDR3 spans 16 residues. Per the germline V gene, CDR1 is SGHTA and CDR2 is FQGTGA.

This clone was counted between two and nine times. The chain employs TRBV2 and TRBJ2-7, with a possible D match to TRBD2 (6 bases). The V gene's germline CDR1 is SNHLY and CDR2 FYNNEI. The CDR3 runs 14 residues. Trimming removed 7 bases from V and 4 bases from J, with 17 bases in between. The CDR3 nucleotides are TGTGCCAGCAAAGCGGGCAAGAGGGTTTACGAGCAGTACTTC. Protein sequence: CASKAGKRVYEQYF.

The chain employs TRBV27 and TRBJ2-7; tentatively, D is TRBD1 or TRBD2 (9 bases each). Germline lookup yields CDR1 MNHEY and CDR2 SMNVEV (reference sequence). CDR3 size: 19 residues. Trimming shortened V by 5 bases and J by 6 bases, and 32 bases separated the two germline ends. CDR3 residues: CASSTLQGAVVAGVGEQYF. The DNA for the CDR3 is TGTGCCAGCAGTACACTACAGGGGGCGGTAGTAGCGGGAGTAGGCGAGCAGTACTTC.

The gene calls are TRBV29-1 and TRBJ1-2; D perhaps matches TRBD1 (6 bases). Per germline, CDR1 SQVTM and CDR2 ANQGSEA. The CDR3 sequence is 13 residues long. V shed 2 bases and J shed 5 bases, with 12 bases lying between them. The CDR3 sequence: CSVETGSSYGYTF. The CDR3 DNA follows: TGCAGCGTTGAAACAGGGAGTTCATATGGCTACACCTTC. Full variable domain (remainder filled in from reference TRBV29-1 and TRBJ1-2): SAVISQKPSRDICQRGTSLTIQCQVDSQVTMMFWYRQQPGQSLTLIATANQGSEATYESGFVIDKFPISRPNLTFSTLTVSNMSPEDSSIYLCSVETGSSYGYTFGSGTRLTVV.

The CDR3 loop reads CASSLVAGVGEQYF. The CDR3 DNA follows: TGTGCCAGCAGCTTAGTAGCGGGAGTGGGCGAGCAGTACTTC. The rearrangement uses TRBV13 and TRBJ2-7, with 9 bases lining up with TRBD2. Looked up from germline, CDR1 is PRHDT and CDR2 is FYEKMQ (reference sequence). The CDR3 loop spans 14 amino acids. V lost 1 base and J lost 6; bases outside the gene matches: 4.

V and J are TRBV19 and TRBJ2-5; D not resolved. The CDR3 covers 13 residues. Germline assignment: CDR1 LNHDA and CDR2 SQIVND (reference sequence). The V and J ends lost 7 bases and 1 base respectively, with 10 bases between them. CDR3 bases: TGTGCCAGTAACCACCCTTCCCAAGAGACCCAGTACTTC. Its translation: CASNHPSQETQYF.

This clone has only one observation. Sequence at one end of the junction differs from germline and may be a read error. The chain links TRBV7-9 to TRBJ2-2; tentatively, D is TRBD1 (7 bases). Germline CDR1 and CDR2: SEHNR and FQNEAQ (reference sequence). The CDR3 contains 13 residues. This chain's CDR3 is CASTGGNAGELFF. The CDR3 DNA sequence: TGTGCCAGCACAGGGGGGAACGCCGGGGAGCTGTTTTTT.

This rearrangement joins TRBV19 to TRBJ1-4; 7 nucleotides line up with TRBD1. Trimming at V came to 8 bases and at J to 3 bases, leaving 9 bases not matched to a gene. Germline V lookup: CDR1 LNHDA, CDR2 SQIVND (reference sequence). This CDR3 is built from 15 residues. The CDR3 DNA reads TGTGCCAGTCTGGACAGGCGGGGCCCTAATGAAAAACTGTTTTTT. Translated: CASLDRRGPNEKLFF.

The rearrangement links TRBV2 to TRBJ2-7, with 9 bases aligning to TRBD1. V lost 6 bases and J lost 3; bases outside the gene matches: 9. Germline V gene sequence: CDR1 SNHLY, CDR2 FYNNEI. CDR3 length: 15 residues. In DNA, the CDR3 is TGTGCCAGCAGCCCCCCGGGACAGGGAGGCTACGAGCAGTACTTC. It specifies CASSPPGQGGYEQYF.

Points on this clone: Within the sample, other DNA sequences also encode this same CDR3. J is TRBJ1-1 and V is TRBV30; 8 nucleotides line up with TRBD1. The junction had 9 bases not matched to a gene; V was cut back by 5 bases and J by 7 bases. The CDR3 extends over 13 amino acids. Germline loops: CDR1 GTSNPN, CDR2 SVGIG (reference sequence). The CDR3 loop is CAWDRGKEDEAFF. The CDR3 DNA reads as TGTGCCTGGGACAGGGGAAAGGAAGATGAAGCTTTCTTT.

The genes are TRBV10-3 and TRBJ2-2, with D possibly being TRBD1 (6 bases). Trimming removed 3 bases at V and 2 bases at J, with 13 bases between. The CDR3 is 16 amino acids. Germline V CDR1 and CDR2: ENHRY, SYGVKD. CDR3 protein: CAISDPGHLNTGELFF. The CDR3 nucleotides are TGTGCCATCAGTGACCCGGGACACCTTAACACCGGGGAGCTGTTTTTT.

The chain recombines TRBV5-4 with TRBJ2-2; D ambiguous. The CDR3 consists of 12 residues. The germline CDR1 and CDR2 sequences are SGHNT and YYREEE (reference sequence). Deletions cut 7 bases from V and 1 base from J, with 5 bases between. This chain's CDR3 is CASRLNTGELFF. The CDR3 DNA sequence: TGTGCCAGCCGACTGAACACCGGGGAGCTGTTTTTT.

This clone was seen a handful of times. The chain uses TRBV9 and TRBJ2-7; no reliable D call. Deletions cut 4 bases from V and 0 bases from J, with 11 bases between. Germline assignment: CDR1 SGDLS and CDR2 YYNGEE. The CDR3 length is 14 residues. The CDR3 coding sequence is TGTGCCAGCAGCACGGACGGAAGCTCCTACGAGCAGTACTTC. Encoded protein: CASSTDGSSYEQYF.

The chain joins TRBV6-1 to TRBJ1-5, with D unresolved. There are 15 residues in the CDR3. Germline assignment: CDR1 MNHNS and CDR2 SASEGT. V lost 3 bases to trimming and J lost 3 bases, with 12 bases between them. The CDR3 loop reads CASSDGYPSNQPQHF. The CDR3 coding sequence is TGTGCCAGCAGTGATGGATACCCCTCCAATCAGCCCCAGCATTTT.

The rearrangement uses TRBV7-3 and TRBJ2-3; 7 bases agree with TRBD2. CDR3 length: 18 residues. J was trimmed by 2 bases and V by 2 bases; bases with no gene match: 13. From germline, CDR1 is SGHTA and CDR2 FQGTGA. The CDR3 protein is CASSLLVGSGTTTDTQYF. DNA for the CDR3: TGTGCCAGCAGCTTATTAGTAGGATCGGGGACTACCACAGATACGCAGTATTTT.